The T cell receptor beta chain described here comes from a study of siplizumab effects on memory and regulatory T cells. Germline CDR1 SGHNT, CDR2 YYREEE (reference sequence). The CDR3 extends over 13 amino acids. Trimming took 5 bases from V and 3 from J, leaving 11 bases between them. Cells that made up the mixed lymphocyte reaction were cocultured at 37°C for 6 to 7 days. Generated by immunoSEQ multiplex PCR, the TCRdb table keeps only in-frame clones and is missing some. The sample lists 6,000 or so clones, approximately 40% seen once, with 15% to 20% in the top ten. As for this clone: Its antigen is still unknown.

The sequencing sample was made of CFSE-low (dividing) CD8+ T cells sorted from an allogeneic mixed lymphocyte reaction. The sequence came from a human donor in good health; the cells came from an allogeneic mixed lymphocyte reaction. The rearrangement joins TRBV5-4 to TRBJ2-5, with a possible D match to TRBD2 (6 bases). CDR3 coding DNA: TGTGCCAGCAGGGAATGGGGGGAAGAGACCCAGTACTTC. Protein product: CASREWGEETQYF.